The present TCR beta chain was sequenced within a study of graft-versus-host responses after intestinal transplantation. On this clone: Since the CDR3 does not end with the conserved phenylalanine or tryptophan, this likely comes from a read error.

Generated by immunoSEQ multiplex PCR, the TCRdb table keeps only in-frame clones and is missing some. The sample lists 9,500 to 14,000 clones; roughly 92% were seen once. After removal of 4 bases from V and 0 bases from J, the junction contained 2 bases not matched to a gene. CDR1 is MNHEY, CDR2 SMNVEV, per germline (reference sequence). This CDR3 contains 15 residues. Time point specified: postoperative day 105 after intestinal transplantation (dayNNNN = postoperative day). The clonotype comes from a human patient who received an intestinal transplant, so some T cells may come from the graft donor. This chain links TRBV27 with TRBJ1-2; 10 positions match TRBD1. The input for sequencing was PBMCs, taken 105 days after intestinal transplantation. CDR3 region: CASSSGQGANYGYTL. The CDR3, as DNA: TGTGCCAGCAGTTCCGGACAGGGGGCTAACTATGGCTACACCCTC.